One sample yielded the 28 T cell receptor beta chains listed below, sequenced in a study of T cell repertoires in ileal Crohn's disease. Sample time point: neoterminal ileum biopsy at postoperative endoscopy, about 6 months after surgery. The protocol was immunoSEQ multiplex PCR, while the TCRdb copy is restricted to in-frame clones and leaves out a portion. The sample includes roughly 4,900 clones, just under 80% of them seen just once. Sample: ileal tissue. Source of these receptors: an adult with Crohn's disease.

The table lists this clone with a few counts. The DNA for the CDR3 is TGTGCCAGCAGCTTAGGGGGGTGGGTTCACTATGAGCAGTTCTTC. It translates to CASSLGGWVHYEQFF. The chain carries TRBV7-2 and TRBJ2-1, with D perhaps TRBD1 or TRBD2 (5 bases each). Germline loops: CDR1 SGHTA, CDR2 FQGNSA. The CDR3 is made up of 15 amino acids. V was pared by 1 base and J by 8 bases, with 15 bases between.

The chain combines TRBV19 with TRBJ2-2, with TRBD1 identical over 9 bases. The CDR3 runs to 16 residues. The germline V gene has CDR1 LNHDA and CDR2 SQIVND (reference sequence). V trimming: 3 bases; J trimming: 4 bases; junction bases outside the gene matches: 6. CDR3 DNA: TGTGCCAGTAGTATCCGGGGACAGGGCGGCACCGGGGAGCTGTTTTTT. Translation: CASSIRGQGGTGELFF.

V and J are TRBV19 and TRBJ2-7; D is perhaps TRBD2 (5 bases). Germline lookup yields CDR1 LNHDA and CDR2 SQIVND (reference sequence). Trimming removed 3 bases at V and 5 bases at J, with 8 bases between. This CDR3 contains 12 residues. The CDR3 loop is CASSILGDEQYF. The CDR3 DNA follows: TGTGCCAGTAGTATTCTCGGGGACGAGCAGTACTTC.

The chain combines TRBV7-3 with TRBJ1-1, with D unclear. This CDR3 has 13 amino acids. With 4 bases removed from V and 4 bases from J, the gap between germline ends came to 10 bases. The germline V gene has CDR1 SGHTA and CDR2 FQGTGA. CDR3 loop: CASSSQGVTEAFF. The CDR3 nucleotides read TGTGCCAGCAGCTCCCAAGGTGTCACTGAAGCTTTCTTT.

This chain uses TRBV9 with TRBJ1-4; the match to TRBD1 covers 8 bases. The CDR3 loop spans 14 amino acids. The V and J ends lost 4 bases and 7 bases, in that order; junction bases with no gene match: 6. Germline V gives CDR1 SGDLS, CDR2 YYNGEE. The CDR3 spells CASSPRTGTEKLFF. CDR3 nucleotide sequence: TGTGCCAGCAGCCCCCGGACAGGGACTGAAAAACTGTTTTTT.

The chain employs TRBV18 and TRBJ2-2; TRBD2 might be the D (6 bases). Per the germline V gene, CDR1 is KGHSH and CDR2 is LQKENI. The CDR3 loop spans 16 amino acids. V dropped 6 bases and J dropped 0 bases, with 14 bases sitting between them. Written as DNA, the CDR3 is TGTGCCAGCTCGCTCGGGGGAGCGGCGAACACCGGGGAGCTGTTTTTT. It codes for CASSLGGAANTGELFF.

This rearrangement joins TRBV4-2 to TRBJ2-1; D is undetermined. Trimming left V 0 bases short and J 7 bases short, with 7 bases between. CDR1 and CDR2 from the germline V gene are LGHNA and YNFKEQ. CDR3 length: 13 residues. CDR3 in DNA: TGTGCCAGCAGCCAAGATAGCCGGAATGAGCAGTTCTTC. Encoded protein: CASSQDSRNEQFF.

This clone has more than one count but fewer than ten. The CDR3 sequence is CASSPRGSYGYTF. The DNA of the CDR3 is TGTGCCAGCTCCCCAAGGGGGTCATATGGCTACACCTTC. The chain is built from TRBV18 and TRBJ1-2; D possibly corresponds to TRBD1 (6 bases). Trimming took off 6 bases at V and 5 bases at J, with 13 bases between the two ends. Germline assignment: CDR1 KGHSH and CDR2 LQKENI. The CDR3 is 13 amino acids.

The chain links TRBV9 to TRBJ2-3, with D possibly TRBD1 on 7 matching bases. Per germline, CDR1 SGDLS and CDR2 YYNGEE. The CDR3 contains 17 residues. V lost 5 bases and J lost 1, with 20 bases in between. The CDR3 sequence is CASSANRGLGGTDTQYF. For the CDR3, the DNA is TGTGCCAGCAGTGCTAACAGGGGACTGGGGGGCACAGATACGCAGTATTTT.

CDR3 protein: CSARRGDTQYF. The CDR3 DNA sequence: TGCAGTGCGAGAAGGGGAGATACGCAGTATTTT. V usage is TRBV20-1 and J usage is TRBJ2-3; weak D call: TRBD1 (5 bases). The CDR3 is 11 amino acids. V dropped 6 bases and J dropped 5 bases, with 9 bases sitting between them. Germline V gene lookup returns CDR1 DFQATT and CDR2 SNEGSKA (reference sequence).

This chain links TRBV7-8 with TRBJ1-4; 7 bases are shared with TRBD1. This CDR3 has 14 residues. The V gene's germline CDR1 is SGHVS and CDR2 FQNEAQ. Germline trimming cut 1 base from V and 7 bases from J; bases unmatched to any gene: 3. Here the CDR3 reads CASSLDRGSEKLFF. CDR3 sequence (DNA): TGTGCCAGCAGCTTAGACAGGGGAAGTGAAAAACTGTTTTTT.

J is TRBJ1-4 and V is TRBV2, with TRBD1 matching over 7 bases. The CDR3 length is 15 residues. From germline, CDR1 is SNHLY and CDR2 FYNNEI. V was pared by 6 bases and J by 4 bases, with 8 bases of the junction left unmatched. In DNA, the CDR3 is TGTGCCAGCAGCGAAAGGGGGCTACTTAATGAAAAACTGTTTTTT. It specifies CASSERGLLNEKLFF.

This clone has only a few counts. V usage is TRBV21-1 and J usage is TRBJ2-7; the listed D gene, TRBD2, was not tested against the DNA. TRBV21-1 represents a pseudogene. The length of the CDR3 is 17 residues. The CDR3 here is CASSPHRLAGANYEQYF. CDR3 bases: TGTGCCAGCAGCCCCCACCGACTAGCGGGGGCCAACTACGAGCAGTACTTC.

The chain is built from TRBV27 and TRBJ2-2; the D gene is possibly TRBD2 (6 bases). Trimming removed 3 bases at V and 5 bases at J, with 10 bases between. Germline V lookup: CDR1 MNHEY, CDR2 SMNVEV (reference sequence). This CDR3 has 14 amino acids. Here the CDR3 reads CASSFGGRTGELFF. Here the CDR3 DNA reads TGTGCCAGCAGTTTTGGAGGGAGGACCGGGGAGCTGTTTTTT.

The chain is built from TRBV28 and TRBJ2-5, with a tentative D call TRBD2 (7 bases). Germline V gene lookup returns CDR1 MDHEN and CDR2 SYDVKM. CDR3 length: 16 residues. Trimming shortened V by 3 bases and J by 0 bases, and 14 bases separated the two germline ends. The CDR3 sequence: CASSFLGGAHQETQYF. The CDR3 nucleotides read TGTGCCAGCAGTTTTTTAGGGGGGGCCCACCAAGAGACCCAGTACTTC.

V and J are TRBV7-6 and TRBJ2-7; D may be TRBD1 or TRBD2 (5 bases each). The germline V gene has CDR1 SGHVS and CDR2 FNYEAQ. The CDR3 is made up of 16 amino acids. Trimming took off 7 bases at V and 0 bases at J, with 19 bases between the two ends. The CDR3 sequence is CASTNPQAGGSYEQYF. The CDR3 region has the DNA TGTGCCAGCACCAATCCACAGGCTGGGGGCTCCTACGAGCAGTACTTC.

The chain links TRBV11-2 to TRBJ1-4, with a tentative D call TRBD1 (5 bases). The CDR3 length is 19 residues. V lost 2 bases, J lost 7 bases, and 26 bases lay in between. The germline V gene has CDR1 SGHAT and CDR2 FQNNGV. The CDR3 DNA reads as TGTGCCAGCAGCTTAAGCCCTGACGGGGGTTATCGTTTTGGTGAAAAACTGTTTTTT. Translated, it gives CASSLSPDGGYRFGEKLFF.

The chain is built from TRBV5-1 and TRBJ2-1; 10 bases are a match to TRBD1. The germline V gene has CDR1 SGHRS and CDR2 YFSETQ. The CDR3 loop spans 16 amino acids. J gave up 5 bases and V 3 bases, and 8 bases lay outside the gene matches. CDR3 nucleotides: TGCGCCAGCAGCTCTACCGGGACAGGGGCCCACAATGAGCAGTTCTTC. Translating gives CASSSTGTGAHNEQFF.

Concerning this clone: At one boundary the junction diverges from the germline segment, which might be a read error. The rearrangement joins TRBV9 to TRBJ1-2, with D perhaps TRBD1 (5 bases). CDR1 SGDLS and CDR2 YYNGEE come from the germline V gene. This CDR3 has 13 residues. Here the CDR3 reads CASSVVPAGTPFF. In DNA form, the CDR3 reads TGTGCCAGCAGCGTAGTCCCCGCCGGGACCCCCTTCTTC.

This clone has more than one count but fewer than ten. The chain links TRBV7-2 to TRBJ2-2; tentative D call: TRBD2 (5 bases). The V and J ends lost 6 bases and 4 bases respectively, with 21 bases between them. In germline, CDR1 is SGHTA, CDR2 FQGNSA. CDR3 length equals 17 residues. CDR3 protein: CASSREPGSVGTGELFF. The DNA of the CDR3 is TGTGCCAGCAGTCGGGAACCGGGCAGCGTCGGCACCGGGGAGCTGTTTTTT.

This chain links TRBV4-1 with TRBJ2-1; a weak D match, TRBD2 (6 bases). CDR3 length equals 16 residues. From germline, CDR1 is MGHRA and CDR2 YSYEKL. Trimming left V 1 base short and J 3 bases short, with 13 bases between. CDR3 residues: CASSQAHTGDYNEQFF. Here the CDR3 DNA reads TGCGCCAGCAGCCAAGCACACACGGGGGACTACAATGAGCAGTTCTTC.

Here the CDR3 reads CASSESGNPSSQYF. The CDR3 region has the DNA TGCGCCAGCAGTGAGTCGGGGAATCCTTCGTCCCAGTACTTC. The chain is built from TRBV10-1 and TRBJ2-5; D not resolved. Per germline, CDR1 WNHNN and CDR2 SYGVQD (reference sequence). The CDR3 totals 14 residues. Between the trimmed V and J ends, which lost 0 bases and 9 bases, there was a span of 14 bases.

The chain joins TRBV18 to TRBJ1-6; 8 nucleotides align to TRBD1. V was clipped by 5 bases and J by 6 bases; unmatched bases: 3. Germline CDR1 KGHSH, CDR2 LQKENI. This CDR3 region has 14 residues. The CDR3 region is CASSSGQANSPLHF. CDR3 bases: TGTGCCAGCTCATCGGGACAGGCTAATTCACCCCTCCACTTT. The full variable domain, its missing parts supplied by reference TRBV18 and TRBJ1-6, is NAGVMQNPRHLVRRRGQEARLRCSPMKGHSHVYWYRQLPEEGLKFMVYLQKENIIDESGMPKERFSAEFPKEGPSILRIQQVVRGDSAAYFCASSSGQANSPLHFGNGTRLTVT.

This rearrangement joins TRBV27 to TRBJ1-4, with D hard to call. Trimming stripped 1 base from V and 4 bases from J, with 7 bases between. The germline V gene has CDR1 MNHEY and CDR2 SMNVEV (reference sequence). This CDR3 is 14 amino acids long. In DNA, the CDR3 is TGTGCCAGCAGTTTATACAGCTATAATGAAAAACTGTTTTTT. Translating gives CASSLYSYNEKLFF.

V gene TRBV6-4 combines with J gene TRBJ2-3; 8 positions match TRBD2. The CDR3 runs 17 residues. Losses at the gene ends were 3 bases for V and 3 bases for J; bases not matched to a gene: 11. The germline V gene has CDR1 MRHNA and CDR2 SNTAGT. CDR3 sequence (DNA): TGTGCCAGCAGTGATAGCTTATCGGCGGGGGGAACAGATACGCAGTATTTT. Its protein product is CASSDSLSAGGTDTQYF.

The rearrangement links TRBV5-1 to TRBJ1-3; TRBD1 agrees at 8 bases. The J segment lost 4 bases and the V segment lost 4 bases, leaving 10 bases of the junction unmatched. The CDR3 has 16 residues. CDR1 is SGHRS, CDR2 YFSETQ, per germline. CDR3 loop: CASSPGAGGGGNTIYF. The DNA of the CDR3 is TGCGCCAGCAGCCCAGGGGCAGGGGGCGGCGGAAACACCATATATTTT.

The chain couples TRBV7-2 to TRBJ2-2; D gene unclear. The ends were cut back, 5 bases at V and 4 bases at J, with 8 bases in the middle. This CDR3 spans 13 amino acids. Per the germline V gene, CDR1 is SGHTA and CDR2 is FQGNSA. The CDR3: CASSADPTGELFF. The CDR3 coding sequence is TGTGCCAGCAGCGCGGACCCCACCGGGGAGCTGTTTTTT.

The CDR3 bases are TGTGCCAGCTCACCGACAATGGGTCAGCCCCAGCATTTT. Translated: CASSPTMGQPQHF. The chain employs TRBV18 and TRBJ1-5; no clear D gene. V was clipped by 3 bases and J by 6 bases, with 9 bases between them. CDR3 length equals 13 residues. From germline, CDR1 is KGHSH and CDR2 LQKENI.